This TCR beta chain is drawn from a study of graft-versus-host responses after intestinal transplantation. At the level of the study: Transplantation in recipients was multivisceral, liver-intestinal, or isolated intestinal. Tacrolimus plus steroids were given to all recipients for about three years, preceded by anti-thymocyte globulin induction.

Study conclusions and caveats: Declining HvG levels early post-transplant were linked to peak circulating GvH clone levels. In patients with graft-donor T cell macrochimerism, allograft graft-versus-host to host-versus-graft clonal ratios were high.

Concerning this clone itself: Its antigen is unidentified.

CDR1 and CDR2 from the germline V gene are LGHNA and YNFKEQ. CDR3 length equals 15 residues. Losses at the gene ends were 0 bases for V and 6 bases for J; bases not matched to a gene: 5. Only in-frame clones appear in the TCRdb table, and some are missing; sequencing was by immunoSEQ multiplex PCR. The sample has about 45,000 clones; 90% to 95% are singletons. This clonotype was obtained from a human patient who received an intestinal transplant, so some T cells may come from the graft donor. The chain is built from TRBV4-2 and TRBJ2-1, with 7 bases fitting TRBD1. Source: PBMCs, taken 524 days after transplant. The CDR3 DNA is TGTGCCAGCAGCCAAGAGGACAGGCCGGGCAATGAGCAGTTCTTC. Its translation is CASSQEDRPGNEQFF.